The source of this T cell receptor (beta chain) is a study of T cells in Graves' hyperthyroidism and ophthalmopathy. Researchers took RNA transcripts and amplified the TCR beta CDR3 regions from them. In the first-round RT-PCR of the TCR CDR3, the HTBI primer set was used. MiXCR, run by TCRdb on the multiplex PCR reads, gives a single entry per CDR3 protein. There are about 560,000 distinct CDR3 sequences in the sample; over 15% occur only once, and approximately 18% lies in the top ten. This clonotype appeared many times. The CDR3 is 14 residues long. V shed 5 bases, J shed 7 bases, and the junction held 7 bases outside the gene matches. Germline-derived CDR1 and CDR2 are SGHTA and FQGNSA.

The chain has TRBV7-2 and TRBJ2-3; 9 bases align to TRBD1. The sequencing input was blood. This TCR was sampled from a woman aged 18-30 years with Graves' hyperthyroidism. The CDR3, as DNA: TGTGCCAGCAGCGCAACGGGACAGGGAAATACGCAGTATTTT. It is translated as CASSATGQGNTQYF.